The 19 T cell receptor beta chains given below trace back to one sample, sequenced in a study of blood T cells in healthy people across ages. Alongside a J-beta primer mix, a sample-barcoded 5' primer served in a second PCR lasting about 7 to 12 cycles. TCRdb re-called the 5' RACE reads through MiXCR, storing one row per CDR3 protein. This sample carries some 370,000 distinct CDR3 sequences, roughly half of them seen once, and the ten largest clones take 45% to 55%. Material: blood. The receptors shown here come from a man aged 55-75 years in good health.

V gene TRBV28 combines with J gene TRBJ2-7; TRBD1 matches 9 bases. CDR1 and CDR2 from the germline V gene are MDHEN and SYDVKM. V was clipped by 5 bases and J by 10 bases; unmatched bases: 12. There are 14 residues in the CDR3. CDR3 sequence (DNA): TGTGCCAGCAGTCCGACAGGGACAGGGAACCCCCAGTACTTC. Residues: CASSPTGTGNPQYF.

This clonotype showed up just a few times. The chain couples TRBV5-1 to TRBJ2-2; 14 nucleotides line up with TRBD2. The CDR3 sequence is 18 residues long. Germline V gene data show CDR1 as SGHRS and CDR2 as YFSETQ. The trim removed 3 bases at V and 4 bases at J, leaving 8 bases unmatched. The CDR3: CASSSRLAGGRVTGELFF. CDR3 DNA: TGCGCCAGCAGCTCCCGACTAGCGGGGGGGCGAGTCACCGGGGAGCTGTTTTTT.

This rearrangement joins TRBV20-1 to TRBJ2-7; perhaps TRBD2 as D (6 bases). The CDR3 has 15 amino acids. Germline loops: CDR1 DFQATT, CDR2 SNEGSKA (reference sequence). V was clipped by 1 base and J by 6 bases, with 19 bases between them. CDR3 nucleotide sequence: TGCAGTGCTAGAGCCCCCTCGTGGGGAGGTCCCGAGCAGTACTTC. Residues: CSARAPSWGGPEQYF.

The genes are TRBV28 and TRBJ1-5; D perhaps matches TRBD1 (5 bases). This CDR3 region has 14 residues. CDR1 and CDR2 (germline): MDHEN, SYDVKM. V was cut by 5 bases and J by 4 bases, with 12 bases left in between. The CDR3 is CASSPRQKNQPQHF. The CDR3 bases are TGTGCCAGCAGTCCCAGACAGAAAAATCAGCCCCAGCATTTT. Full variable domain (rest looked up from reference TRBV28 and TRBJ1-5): DVKVTQSSRYLVKRTGEKVFLECVQDMDHENMFWYRQDPGLGLRLIYFSYDVKMKEKGDIPEGYSVSREKKERFSLILESASTNQTSMYLCASSPRQKNQPQHFGDGTRLSIL.

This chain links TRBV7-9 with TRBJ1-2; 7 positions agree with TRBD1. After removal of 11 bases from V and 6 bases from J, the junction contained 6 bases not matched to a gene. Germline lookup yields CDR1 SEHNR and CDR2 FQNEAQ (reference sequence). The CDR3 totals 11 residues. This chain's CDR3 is CAVTTGNGYTF. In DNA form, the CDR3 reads TGTGCCGTAACGACAGGGAATGGCTACACCTTC.

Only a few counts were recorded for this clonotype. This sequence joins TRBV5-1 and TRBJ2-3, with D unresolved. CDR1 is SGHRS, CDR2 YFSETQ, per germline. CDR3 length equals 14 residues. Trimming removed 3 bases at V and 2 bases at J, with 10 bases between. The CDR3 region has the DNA TGCGCCAGCAGCTCCCACTTGAACACAGATACGCAGTATTTT. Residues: CASSSHLNTDTQYF.

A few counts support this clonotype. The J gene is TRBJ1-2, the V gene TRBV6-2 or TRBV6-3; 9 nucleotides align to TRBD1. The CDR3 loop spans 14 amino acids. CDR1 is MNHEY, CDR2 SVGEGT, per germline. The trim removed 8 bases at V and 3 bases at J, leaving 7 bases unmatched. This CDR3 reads CASSPGQGDYGYTF. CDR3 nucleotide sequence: TGTGCCAGCTCCCCGGGACAGGGAGACTATGGCTACACCTTC.

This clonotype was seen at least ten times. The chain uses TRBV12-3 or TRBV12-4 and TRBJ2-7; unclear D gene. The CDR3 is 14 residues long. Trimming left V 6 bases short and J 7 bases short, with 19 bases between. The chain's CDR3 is CASRVMGRSDEQYF. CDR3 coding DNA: TGTGCCAGCAGGGTAATGGGTAGGTCGGATGAGCAGTACTTC.

Here the CDR3 reads CASKGESNTEAFF. CDR3 DNA sequence: TGTGCCAGCAAGGGAGAGTCGAACACTGAAGCTTTCTTT. The chain employs TRBV9 and TRBJ1-1; D gene uncertain. The CDR3 has 13 residues. Trimming took 6 bases from V and 1 from J, leaving 10 bases between them. CDR1 is SGDLS, CDR2 YYNGEE, per germline. Based on the CDR3 plus reference TRBV9 and TRBJ1-1, the full variable domain is DSGVTQTPKHLITATGQRVTLRCSPRSGDLSVYWYQQSLDQGLQFLIQYYNGEERAKGNILERFSAQQFPDLHSELNLSSLELGDSALYFCASKGESNTEAFFGQGTRLTVV.

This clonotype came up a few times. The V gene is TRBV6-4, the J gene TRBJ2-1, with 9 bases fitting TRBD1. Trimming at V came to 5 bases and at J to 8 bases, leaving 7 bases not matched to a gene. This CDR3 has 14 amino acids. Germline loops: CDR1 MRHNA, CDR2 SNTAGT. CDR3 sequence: CASSPGQGGDEQFF. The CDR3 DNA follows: TGTGCCAGCAGTCCGGGACAGGGTGGTGATGAGCAGTTCTTC.

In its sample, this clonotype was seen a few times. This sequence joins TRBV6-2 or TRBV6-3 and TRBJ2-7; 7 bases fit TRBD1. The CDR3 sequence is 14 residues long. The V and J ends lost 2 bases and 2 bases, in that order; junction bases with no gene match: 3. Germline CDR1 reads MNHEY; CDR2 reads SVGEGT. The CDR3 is CASSYATGTYEQYF. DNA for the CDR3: TGTGCCAGCAGTTACGCGACAGGGACCTACGAGCAGTACTTC.

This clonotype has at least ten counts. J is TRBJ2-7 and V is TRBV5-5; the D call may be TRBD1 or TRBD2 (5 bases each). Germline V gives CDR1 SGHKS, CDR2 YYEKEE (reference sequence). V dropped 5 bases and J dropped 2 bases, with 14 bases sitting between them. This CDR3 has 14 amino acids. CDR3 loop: CASRLLQGPYEQYF. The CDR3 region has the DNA TGTGCCAGCAGGCTCCTCCAGGGACCCTACGAGCAGTACTTC.

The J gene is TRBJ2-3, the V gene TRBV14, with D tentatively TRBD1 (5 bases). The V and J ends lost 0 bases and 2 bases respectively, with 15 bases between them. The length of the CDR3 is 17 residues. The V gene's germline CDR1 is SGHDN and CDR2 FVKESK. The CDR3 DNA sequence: TGTGCCAGCAGCCAAGATGCCAGGGCGGTGGTCACAGATACGCAGTATTTT. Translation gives CASSQDARAVVTDTQYF.

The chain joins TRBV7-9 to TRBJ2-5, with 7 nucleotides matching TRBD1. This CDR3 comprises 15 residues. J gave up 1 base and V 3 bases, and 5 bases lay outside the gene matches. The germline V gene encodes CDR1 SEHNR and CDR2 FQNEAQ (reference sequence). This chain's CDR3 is CASSLSGQPQETQYF. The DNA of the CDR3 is TGTGCCAGCAGCTTGTCGGGACAGCCCCAAGAGACCCAGTACTTC.

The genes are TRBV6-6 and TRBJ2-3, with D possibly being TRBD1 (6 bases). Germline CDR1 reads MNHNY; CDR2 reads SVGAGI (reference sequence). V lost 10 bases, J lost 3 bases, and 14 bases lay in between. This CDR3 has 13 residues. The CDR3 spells CATNPGQTDTQYF. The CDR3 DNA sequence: TGTGCCACCAACCCCGGACAGACAGATACGCAGTATTTT.

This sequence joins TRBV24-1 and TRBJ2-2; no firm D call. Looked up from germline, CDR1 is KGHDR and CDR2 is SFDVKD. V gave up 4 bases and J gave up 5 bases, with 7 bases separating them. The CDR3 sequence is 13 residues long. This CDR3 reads CATSDPRTGELFF. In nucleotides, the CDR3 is TGTGCCACCAGTGACCCAAGAACCGGGGAGCTGTTTTTT.

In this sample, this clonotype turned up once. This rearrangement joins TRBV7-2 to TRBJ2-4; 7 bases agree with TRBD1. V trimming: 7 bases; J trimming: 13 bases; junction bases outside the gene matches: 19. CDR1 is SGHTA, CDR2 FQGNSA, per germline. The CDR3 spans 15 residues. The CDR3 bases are TGTGCCAGCATCGAACTGGGACAGCTGTCAGGGGAGCAGTACTTC. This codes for CASIELGQLSGEQYF.

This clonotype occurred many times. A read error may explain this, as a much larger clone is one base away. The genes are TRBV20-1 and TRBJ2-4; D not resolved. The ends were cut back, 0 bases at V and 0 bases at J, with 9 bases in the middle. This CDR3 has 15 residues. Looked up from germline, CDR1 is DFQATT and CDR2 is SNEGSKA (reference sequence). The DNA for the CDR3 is TGCAGTGCTAGAGATCAGCGAGCAGCCAAAAACATTCAGTACTTC. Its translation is CSARDQRAAKNIQYF.

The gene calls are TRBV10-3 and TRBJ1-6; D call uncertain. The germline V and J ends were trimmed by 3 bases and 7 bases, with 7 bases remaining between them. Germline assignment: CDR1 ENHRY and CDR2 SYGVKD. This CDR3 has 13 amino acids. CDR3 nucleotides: TGTGCCATCAGTGATGGTACAAATTCACCCCTCCACTTT. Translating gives CAISDGTNSPLHF.